A single sample gave rise to the 20 T cell receptor beta chains below, sequenced in a study of siplizumab effects on memory and regulatory T cells. Produced via immunoSEQ multiplex PCR; TCRdb's table is partial and in-frame only. Of over 85,000 clones listed, roughly 90% were seen once; the top ten hold about 1.1%. The sequencing input was CD4+ T cells sorted from blood. These receptors originate from a human donor in good health.

The chain carries TRBV14 and TRBJ2-7; D is ambiguous. This CDR3 contains 13 residues. The V end was cut by 4 bases, the J end by 2 bases, with 9 bases between. CDR1 is SGHDN and CDR2 is FVKESK in the germline V gene. CDR3 sequence (DNA): TGTGCCAGCAGCCGGCCTGGAACCTACGAGCAGTACTTC. This sequence encodes CASSRPGTYEQYF.

The chain recombines TRBV28 with TRBJ2-7, with D perhaps matching TRBD1 or TRBD2 (5 bases each). The length of the CDR3 is 13 residues. Germline lookup yields CDR1 MDHEN and CDR2 SYDVKM. Trimming took off 3 bases at V and 2 bases at J, with 8 bases between the two ends. The chain's CDR3 is CASSLGPPYEQYF. DNA for the CDR3: TGTGCCAGCAGTTTGGGACCTCCCTACGAGCAGTACTTC.

The chain is built from TRBV19 and TRBJ2-4; D assignment may be TRBD1 or TRBD2 (5 bases each). CDR3 size: 13 residues. With 6 bases removed from V and 8 bases from J, the gap between germline ends came to 14 bases. Per the germline V gene, CDR1 is LNHDA and CDR2 is SQIVND (reference sequence). The CDR3 protein is CASSPRDGDIQYF. The DNA for the CDR3 is TGTGCCAGTAGCCCCCGGGACGGGGACATTCAGTACTTC.

This clone was counted a single time. The V gene is TRBV19, the J gene TRBJ2-6; D remains unclear. Per germline, CDR1 LNHDA and CDR2 SQIVND (reference sequence). V lost 1 base and J lost 4, with 8 bases in between. The CDR3 runs to 15 residues. Written as DNA, the CDR3 is TGTGCCAGTAGTATAGTGGAGTCGGGGGCCAACGTCCTGACTTTC. Translating it yields CASSIVESGANVLTF.

This chain links TRBV28 with TRBJ1-1; 7 bases are shared with TRBD1. Germline CDR1 reads MDHEN; CDR2 reads SYDVKM. The CDR3 sequence is 16 residues long. V shed 3 bases and J 1 base; nucleotides not matched to a gene: 8. The CDR3: CASSFRTGVSNTEAFF. The CDR3 DNA reads as TGTGCCAGCAGTTTCCGTACAGGGGTCTCGAACACTGAAGCTTTCTTT.

This chain joins TRBV6-5 and TRBJ2-7, with 9 bases that match TRBD2. Germline CDR1 reads MNHEY; CDR2 reads SVGAGI. The V and J ends lost 0 bases and 6 bases, in that order; junction bases with no gene match: 6. CDR3 size: 15 residues. CDR3 DNA: TGTGCCAGCAGTTACTCTCGGCGGGAGGGGCGCGAGCAGTACTTC. Translation gives CASSYSRREGREQYF.

This sequence joins TRBV5-1 and TRBJ2-7, with D perhaps TRBD1 (6 bases). CDR3 length: 13 residues. Trimming took off 6 bases at V and 7 bases at J, with 17 bases between the two ends. Per the germline V gene, CDR1 is SGHRS and CDR2 is YFSETQ. This CDR3 is CASMTGPTTEQYF. The CDR3 nucleotides are TGCGCCAGCATGACAGGTCCTACGACGGAGCAGTACTTC.

V usage is TRBV4-1 and J usage is TRBJ2-1, with TRBD2 matching 8 bases. V was clipped by 4 bases and J by 4 bases; unmatched bases: 21. The CDR3 runs 20 residues. Germline CDR1 is MGHRA and CDR2 is YSYEKL. Here the CDR3 DNA reads TGCGCCAGCAGCCCCCCACTCTCGGGAGGGTATTTAAAGGGTTACAATGAGCAGTTCTTC. Translating it yields CASSPPLSGGYLKGYNEQFF.

The CDR3 here is CAHGRPPYNEQFF. The DNA for the CDR3 is TGTGCCCACGGGCGCCCTCCCTACAATGAGCAGTTCTTC. The chain couples TRBV28 to TRBJ2-1; D call uncertain. The germline V gene encodes CDR1 MDHEN and CDR2 SYDVKM. Trimming pared 11 bases from V and 2 bases from J, leaving 13 bases between. The CDR3 totals 13 residues.

The genes are TRBV10-2 and TRBJ2-7, with TRBD2 matching 10 bases. The CDR3 sequence is 15 residues long. V was pared by 6 bases and J by 0 bases, with 5 bases of the junction left unmatched. The germline gives CDR1 WSHSY, CDR2 SAAADI. The CDR3 loop reads CASSAGTSDSYEQYF. CDR3 bases: TGCGCCAGCAGCGCCGGGACTAGCGACTCCTACGAGCAGTACTTC.

The rearrangement uses TRBV18 and TRBJ1-1; 7 bases fit TRBD1. Germline lookup yields CDR1 KGHSH and CDR2 LQKENI. The CDR3 is made up of 16 amino acids. The ends lost 4 bases at V and 1 base at J; junction bases unmatched: 9. DNA for the CDR3: TGTGCCAGCTCACGTTTTGACAGGGTTCAGAACACTGAAGCTTTCTTT. Residues: CASSRFDRVQNTEAFF. Full variable domain (outside the CDR3, taken from reference TRBV18 and TRBJ1-1): NAGVMQNPRHLVRRRGQEARLRCSPMKGHSHVYWYRQLPEEGLKFMVYLQKENIIDESGMPKERFSAEFPKEGPSILRIQQVVRGDSAAYFCASSRFDRVQNTEAFFGQGTRLTVV.

The chain links TRBV7-6 to TRBJ2-2; the D is unclear. The CDR3 is 14 amino acids. V was clipped by 2 bases and J by 4 bases, with 8 bases between them. CDR1 and CDR2 from the germline V gene are SGHVS and FNYEAQ. The CDR3 bases are TGTGCCAGCAGCTTAAACCCTACCACCGGGGAGCTGTTTTTT. Its translation: CASSLNPTTGELFF.

V and J are TRBV4-1 and TRBJ2-3; the D gene is possibly TRBD1 (5 bases). CDR1 is MGHRA and CDR2 is YSYEKL in the germline V gene. This CDR3 region has 16 residues. Trimming stripped 2 bases from V and 2 bases from J, with 14 bases between. CDR3 bases: TGCGCCAGCAGCCAACTCGGACACCCTTTCACAGATACGCAGTATTTT. Encoded protein: CASSQLGHPFTDTQYF.

This clone was recorded once. The V and J genes are TRBV10-3 and TRBJ2-5; no clear D. Germline V gene lookup returns CDR1 ENHRY and CDR2 SYGVKD. This CDR3 is 15 amino acids long. With 8 bases removed from V and 5 bases from J, the gap between germline ends came to 21 bases. CDR3 nucleotide sequence: TGTGCCATCCCAGATAGTCCGGCGTCACAGGAGACCCAGTACTTC. Amino acid sequence: CAIPDSPASQETQYF.

The chain employs TRBV5-1 and TRBJ2-3, with D unclear. Germline assignment: CDR1 SGHRS and CDR2 YFSETQ. Trimming took 0 bases from V and 1 from J, leaving 9 bases between them. The CDR3 covers 15 residues. The DNA for the CDR3 is TGCGCCAGCAGCTTGGCAAGGCCGGGCACAGATACGCAGTATTTT. Encoded protein: CASSLARPGTDTQYF.

The chain combines TRBV2 with TRBJ2-1; no definite D call. Between the trimmed V and J ends, which lost 3 bases and 9 bases, there was a span of 12 bases. Germline V gene sequence: CDR1 SNHLY, CDR2 FYNNEI. This CDR3 is built from 13 residues. The CDR3 region has the DNA TGTGCCAGCAGTGACGGCCTCGTACGTGAGCAGTTCTTC. Translated, it gives CASSDGLVREQFF.

This chain uses TRBV7-2 with TRBJ2-1; a possible D gene is TRBD2 (6 bases). The CDR3 runs 14 residues. Germline assignment: CDR1 SGHTA and CDR2 FQGNSA. The V end was cut by 3 bases, the J end by 7 bases, with 13 bases between. Written as DNA, the CDR3 is TGTGCCAGCAGCTTTAGGAGGGAGCCGAATGAGCAGTTCTTC. It encodes CASSFRREPNEQFF.

This rearrangement joins TRBV28 to TRBJ1-6, with 11 bases matching TRBD1. The CDR3 consists of 15 residues. CDR1 and CDR2 from the germline V gene are MDHEN and SYDVKM. After removal of 3 bases from V and 10 bases from J, the junction contained 5 bases not matched to a gene. The CDR3 coding sequence is TGTGCCAGCAGTTTTTCGGGGACAGGGGGATCACCCCTCCACTTT. Translation gives CASSFSGTGGSPLHF. Full variable domain (outside the CDR3, taken from reference TRBV28 and TRBJ1-6): DVKVTQSSRYLVKRTGEKVFLECVQDMDHENMFWYRQDPGLGLRLIYFSYDVKMKEKGDIPEGYSVSREKKERFSLILESASTNQTSMYLCASSFSGTGGSPLHFGNGTRLTVT.

This clone was observed a single time. The rearrangement uses TRBV2 and TRBJ1-6, with D possibly matching TRBD1 (6 bases). The V gene's germline CDR1 is SNHLY and CDR2 FYNNEI. There are 15 residues in the CDR3. The germline V and J ends were trimmed by 4 bases and 5 bases, with 12 bases remaining between them. The DNA of the CDR3 is TGTGCCAGCAGTGTGAAGGGGGGAAATAATTCACCCCTCCACTTT. Its translation: CASSVKGGNNSPLHF. Full variable domain (outside the CDR3, taken from reference TRBV2 and TRBJ1-6): EPEVTQTPSHQVTQMGQEVILRCVPISNHLYFYWYRQILGQKVEFLVSFYNNEISEKSEIFDDQFSVERPDGSNFTLKIRSTKLEDSAMYFCASSVKGGNNSPLHFGNGTRLTVT.

The genes are TRBV5-6 and TRBJ2-3; TRBD1 might be the D (5 bases). This CDR3 region has 16 residues. Trimming pared 3 bases from V and 2 bases from J, leaving 16 bases between. The germline gives CDR1 SGHDT, CDR2 YYEEEE. The CDR3 here is CASSSTIRGFTDTQYF. The CDR3 DNA reads TGTGCCAGCAGCTCTACGATAAGGGGATTCACAGATACGCAGTATTTT.